The 27 T cell receptor beta chains in this list originate from one sample, sequenced in a study of CXCR3-negative and CXCR3-positive naive CD8 T cells. General study results and limits: CXCR3-positive naive cells had TRB CDR3s that were more hydrophobic than CXCR3-negative naive cells had.

These receptors lack a known antigen. The study made its TRB cDNA libraries by 5' RACE, adding UMI labels. One entry per CDR3 protein, without DNA, is what TCRdb gives after re-calling the 5' RACE reads. The sample data list some 120,000 distinct CDR3 sequences. Sequenced input: naive CXCR3+ CD8+ T cells from blood. Described subset: CD45RO-CCR7+CD27+CD95- naive CD8+ T cells expressing CXCR3 (TNR3+). Source of these receptors: a human donor in good health. Some clones in this sample may be carry-over from other donors' samples.

V gene TRBV2 combines with J gene TRBJ2-5; as DNA is missing, the TRBD1 call by TCRdb cannot be tested. Germline lookup yields CDR1 SNHLY and CDR2 FYNNEI. This CDR3 is built from 14 residues. This chain's CDR3 is CASSEWGRGETQYF.

The chain recombines TRBV5-1 with TRBJ1-1; without DNA, the TCRdb call of TRBD1 cannot be checked. In germline, CDR1 is SGHRS, CDR2 YFSETQ. The CDR3 sequence is 16 residues long. This CDR3 reads CASSPKPGGTNTEAFF.

The rearrangement uses TRBV7-3 and TRBJ2-7; there is no DNA to check the TCRdb D call of TRBD2. Germline CDR1 is SGHTA and CDR2 is FQGTGA. This CDR3 has 15 amino acids. The CDR3 here is CASSLTTSFRGEQYF.

This chain joins TRBV20-1 and TRBJ2-7; with no DNA, the TCRdb D assignment of TRBD1 cannot be verified. CDR3 length: 13 amino acids. Germline V gives CDR1 DFQATT, CDR2 SNEGSKA (reference sequence). CDR3 protein: CSASQGRGYEQYF.

The V call is TRBV4-3, the J call TRBJ2-1; TCRdb returns TRBD1, unconfirmable since there is no DNA. The CDR3 runs to 16 residues. Looked up from germline, CDR1 is LGHNA and CDR2 is YSLEER. The CDR3 loop reads CASSHPGAGGWNEQFF.

The V call is TRBV12-3 or TRBV12-4, the J call TRBJ1-6. The CDR3 has 13 residues. CDR3 residues: CASSILPNSPLHF.

The genes are TRBV7-9 and TRBJ2-7; TCRdb returns TRBD1, unconfirmable since there is no DNA. The germline gives CDR1 SEHNR, CDR2 FQNEAQ (reference sequence). The length of the CDR3 is 14 residues. The CDR3 is CASSTGQGAGEQYF.

The chain links TRBV20-1 to TRBJ2-1. CDR1 DFQATT and CDR2 SNEGSKA come from the germline V gene (reference sequence). CDR3 length equals 14 residues. This chain's CDR3 is CSANLGSSYNEQFF.

This rearrangement joins TRBV13 to TRBJ2-3. CDR1 and CDR2 from the germline V gene are PRHDT and FYEKMQ (reference sequence). The CDR3 sequence is 14 residues long. CDR3 sequence: CASSSLLVSDTQYF.

This rearrangement joins TRBV7-9 to TRBJ2-7; there is no DNA to check the TCRdb D call of TRBD2. This CDR3 has 16 residues. Germline CDR1 and CDR2: SEHNR and FQNEAQ (reference sequence). The CDR3 region is CASSPGGGFSSYEQYF.

The rearrangement links TRBV11-2 to TRBJ2-7; TCRdb reports TRBD2, a call that lacks DNA to check it against. The germline CDR1 and CDR2 sequences are SGHAT and FQNNGV. This CDR3 is 13 amino acids long. The CDR3 sequence is CASRPAWGWEQYF.

The V and J genes are TRBV9 and TRBJ2-5; TCRdb reports TRBD1, a call that lacks DNA to check it against. From germline, CDR1 is SGDLS and CDR2 YYNGEE. The CDR3 consists of 16 residues. CDR3 sequence: CASSPLAGRNQETQYF.

This chain connects TRBV28 to TRBJ2-1. Germline V gene sequence: CDR1 MDHEN, CDR2 SYDVKM. The CDR3 length is 11 residues. The CDR3 protein is CASGLAYEQFF.

The V and J genes are TRBV7-9 and TRBJ2-5. This CDR3 comprises 12 residues. CDR1 SEHNR and CDR2 FQNEAQ come from the germline V gene (reference sequence). This chain's CDR3 is CASSPRSDRQDF. Combining the CDR3 with reference TRBV7-9 and TRBJ2-5 gives the whole variable domain DTGVSQNPRHKITKRGQNVTFRCDPISEHNRLYWYRQTLGQGPEFLTYFQNEAQLEKSRLLSDRFSAERPKGSFSTLEIQRTEQGDSAMYLCASSPRSDRQDFGPGTRLLVL.

The rearrangement links TRBV29-1 to TRBJ2-1; TCRdb designates TRBD2, a call that cannot be tested without DNA. This CDR3 is built from 13 residues. Germline V gives CDR1 SQVTM, CDR2 ANQGSEA. The CDR3 reads CSVNIAGVYEQFF.

CDR3 loop: CASSLEQGVDEQFF. The V call is TRBV11-1, the J call TRBJ2-1; TCRdb lists TRBD1, though no DNA is available to test this call. This CDR3 has 14 amino acids. Germline V gene lookup returns CDR1 SGHAT and CDR2 FQDESV (reference sequence).

The chain recombines TRBV15 with TRBJ2-1. This CDR3 region has 14 residues. Per germline, CDR1 LNHNV and CDR2 YYDKDF (reference sequence). CDR3 residues: CATKLGAGNNEQFF. The whole variable domain, remainder taken from reference TRBV15 and TRBJ2-1, is DAMVIQNPRYQVTQFGKPVTLSCSQTLNHNVMYWYQQKSSQAPKLLFHYYDKDFNNEADTPDNFQSRRPNTSFCFLDIRSPGLGDTAMYLCATKLGAGNNEQFFGPGTRLTVL.

The V call is TRBV11-2, the J call TRBJ1-1; TCRdb lists TRBD1, though no DNA is available to test this call. This CDR3 is 16 amino acids long. CDR1 SGHAT and CDR2 FQNNGV come from the germline V gene. The CDR3 loop reads CASSLGPTGEDTEAFF.

The rearrangement links TRBV6-6 to TRBJ2-1. CDR3 length: 16 residues. Germline loops: CDR1 MNHNY, CDR2 SVGAGI (reference sequence). This CDR3 reads CASSYSIQASYNEQFF.

The rearrangement joins TRBV10-1 to TRBJ2-7. CDR3 size: 16 residues. Germline V gives CDR1 WNHNN, CDR2 SYGVQD (reference sequence). This CDR3 is CASLFVDRGGPYEQYF.

The CDR3 loop is CASSKGTGTYEQYF. The genes are TRBV21-1 and TRBJ2-7; lacking DNA, the TRBD1 call made by TCRdb goes unchecked. TRBV21-1 constitutes a pseudogene. The CDR3 has 14 amino acids.

This rearrangement joins TRBV7-9 to TRBJ1-1. The CDR3 has 16 amino acids. From germline, CDR1 is SEHNR and CDR2 FQNEAQ (reference sequence). The CDR3 is CASSLSPSSMNTEAFF.

V and J are TRBV15 and TRBJ2-7; TCRdb's D gene call, TRBD1, goes unchecked for lack of DNA. The CDR3 sequence is 15 residues long. Per germline, CDR1 LNHNV and CDR2 YYDKDF (reference sequence). The CDR3 loop reads CATSPRPASSYEQYF.

The gene calls are TRBV6-1 and TRBJ1-3. Germline loops: CDR1 MNHNS, CDR2 SASEGT. The CDR3 length is 18 residues. CDR3 protein: CASSVEVLEVSSGNTIYF.

The genes are TRBV6-2 or TRBV6-3 and TRBJ2-7; the D call of TRBD2 rests on TCRdb alone, since no DNA is present to check it. Germline CDR1 and CDR2: MNHEY and SVGEGT. The CDR3 contains 15 residues. CDR3 sequence reads: CASSYAAGGLYEQYF.

The chain carries TRBV7-9 and TRBJ1-2; TCRdb's assignment of TRBD1 cannot be checked, as there is no DNA. Per the germline V gene, CDR1 is SEHNR and CDR2 is FQNEAQ (reference sequence). This CDR3 has 12 residues. The CDR3 is CASRSDNGGYTF.

This chain joins TRBV13 and TRBJ1-3. This CDR3 contains 16 residues. Germline lookup yields CDR1 PRHDT and CDR2 FYEKMQ (reference sequence). This CDR3 is CASSLGLVSSGTTIYF.